The 31 T cell receptor beta chains reported below all come from one sample, sequenced in a study of cytomegalovirus exposure and HLA in healthy donors. The PCR used 60 Vbeta and 13 Jbeta primers. Repertoires were generated with immunoSEQ multiplex PCR, while TCRdb's copy carries only in-frame clones and drops some. The sample yields about 230,000 clones, more than 60% seen once. Sequenced: PBMCs. The source of these receptors is a woman aged 55-69 years in good health and CMV-seropositive.

This rearrangement joins TRBV9 to TRBJ1-5; D unresolved. V was clipped by 0 bases and J by 5 bases, with 6 bases between them. The CDR3 runs to 13 residues. Germline assignment: CDR1 SGDLS and CDR2 YYNGEE. CDR3 nucleotide sequence: TGTGCCAGCAGCGTAGGAACGGATCAGCCCCAGCATTTT. As protein: CASSVGTDQPQHF.

V is TRBV28 and J is TRBJ2-1; TRBD2 matches 8 bases. Germline V CDR1 and CDR2: MDHEN, SYDVKM. This CDR3 is 14 amino acids long. V lost 5 bases and J lost 4; bases outside the gene matches: 4. The CDR3 DNA reads TGTGCCAGCAGTACCGCGGGGGGATACAATGAGCAGTTCTTC. Translating it yields CASSTAGGYNEQFF.

The chain employs TRBV9 and TRBJ1-3; 7 bases line up with TRBD1. V lost 2 bases and J lost 2; bases outside the gene matches: 10. This CDR3 spans 17 amino acids. The germline V gene encodes CDR1 SGDLS and CDR2 YYNGEE. This CDR3 reads CASSVRPLDRAGNTIYF. The CDR3 nucleotides read TGTGCCAGCAGCGTGAGGCCCTTAGACAGGGCTGGAAACACCATATATTTT. The whole variable domain, remainder taken from reference TRBV9 and TRBJ1-3, is DSGVTQTPKHLITATGQRVTLRCSPRSGDLSVYWYQQSLDQGLQFLIQYYNGEERAKGNILERFSAQQFPDLHSELNLSSLELGDSALYFCASSVRPLDRAGNTIYFGEGSWLTVV.

The chain couples TRBV6-5 to TRBJ2-1; TRBD1 is a possible D gene (5 bases). The germline V gene encodes CDR1 MNHEY and CDR2 SVGAGI. V dropped 5 bases and J dropped 6 bases, with 11 bases sitting between them. The CDR3 has 13 residues. This CDR3 is CASSGLGANEQFF. The CDR3 nucleotides are TGTGCCAGCAGTGGGCTAGGGGCCAATGAGCAGTTCTTC.

This rearrangement joins TRBV6-5 to TRBJ2-7, with D perhaps matching TRBD2 (6 bases). CDR3 length: 14 residues. Trimming removed 7 bases at V and 2 bases at J, with 15 bases between. Germline V gives CDR1 MNHEY, CDR2 SVGAGI. The CDR3, as DNA: TGTGCCAGCACCTCGCCGGGAGCCGCCTACGAGCAGTACTTC. Amino acid sequence: CASTSPGAAYEQYF.

V is TRBV4-3 and J is TRBJ1-2, with unresolved D. Looked up from germline, CDR1 is LGHNA and CDR2 is YSLEER. V gave up 0 bases and J gave up 4 bases, with 12 bases separating them. The CDR3 loop spans 15 amino acids. The CDR3 here is CASSQEFKGAYGYTF. In nucleotides, the CDR3 is TGCGCCAGCAGCCAAGAGTTTAAGGGAGCCTATGGCTACACCTTC.

The genes are TRBV6-1 and TRBJ1-2; 8 nucleotides line up with TRBD1. CDR3 size: 14 residues. The trim removed 5 bases at V and 4 bases at J, leaving 6 bases unmatched. Germline values: CDR1 MNHNS, CDR2 SASEGT. In DNA, the CDR3 is TGTGCCAGCAGTTGGACAGGGACTGGCTATGGCTACACCTTC. Amino acid sequence: CASSWTGTGYGYTF.

This clone showed up just once. The rearrangement uses TRBV5-1 and TRBJ2-5; possible D gene TRBD2, 5 bases. Germline CDR1 is SGHRS and CDR2 is YFSETQ. V shed 0 bases and J shed 4 bases, with 7 bases lying between them. There are 13 residues in the CDR3. The CDR3 DNA sequence: TGCGCCAGCAGCTTGGCCGGAGGAGAGACCCAGTACTTC. Translated, it gives CASSLAGGETQYF.

The chain employs TRBV6-6 and TRBJ2-7, with 10 bases that match TRBD2. This CDR3 has 16 residues. Germline CDR1 MNHNY, CDR2 SVGAGI (reference sequence). V was clipped by 2 bases and J by 2 bases; unmatched bases: 6. CDR3 nucleotides: TGTGCCAGCAGTTACCGCGAAGCGGGAGGGACCTACGAGCAGTACTTC. Protein sequence: CASSYREAGGTYEQYF.

CDR3 bases: TGTGCCAGCAGCCCGAGCGGGGGGGCCTCACAGACCCAGTACTTC. Translation gives CASSPSGGASQTQYF. The gene calls are TRBV7-3 and TRBJ2-5, with 10 bases matching TRBD2. Losses at the gene ends were 5 bases for V and 6 bases for J; bases not matched to a gene: 9. This CDR3 has 15 residues. CDR1 and CDR2 from the germline V gene are SGHTA and FQGTGA.

This clone was observed a few times. DNA of the CDR3: TGTGCCAGCAGCTTAAGCGGGAGGGCCTCGGATACGCAGTATTTT. Translating it yields CASSLSGRASDTQYF. This chain joins TRBV7-8 and TRBJ2-3; 10 bases match TRBD2. The CDR3 covers 15 residues. With 2 bases clipped from V and 6 bases from J, the junction kept 5 bases outside the gene matches. Looked up from germline, CDR1 is SGHVS and CDR2 is FQNEAQ.

The J gene is TRBJ2-5, the V gene TRBV5-1; 7 nucleotides line up with TRBD1. This CDR3 contains 14 residues. The trim removed 3 bases at V and 5 bases at J, leaving 7 bases unmatched. The germline V gene has CDR1 SGHRS and CDR2 YFSETQ. As DNA, the CDR3 is TGCGCCAGCAGCTCCACCAACAGGGGTGAGACCCAGTACTTC. This translates into CASSSTNRGETQYF.

The table lists this clone with a count of one. The chain joins TRBV5-1 to TRBJ2-3; TRBD2 matches 7 bases. Germline lookup yields CDR1 SGHRS and CDR2 YFSETQ. This CDR3 comprises 13 residues. V gave up 4 bases and J gave up 6 bases; unmatched junction bases: 5. The CDR3 coding sequence is TGCGCCAGCAGCACCGGACTAGGTGATACGCAGTATTTT. Protein product: CASSTGLGDTQYF.

This clone has more than one count but fewer than ten. V gene TRBV30 combines with J gene TRBJ1-6; D unresolved. Between the trimmed V and J ends, which lost 4 bases and 12 bases, there was a span of 13 bases. The CDR3 loop spans 12 amino acids. Germline-derived CDR1 and CDR2 are GTSNPN and SVGIG (reference sequence). CDR3 sequence reads: CAWKSAGRPLHF. For the CDR3, the DNA is TGTGCCTGGAAGTCGGCGGGAAGACCCCTCCACTTT.

The chain links TRBV4-1 to TRBJ1-2; D might be TRBD1 (5 bases). V lost 2 bases, J lost 6 bases, and 16 bases lay in between. The CDR3 covers 15 residues. Germline CDR1 and CDR2: MGHRA and YSYEKL. The CDR3 spells CASSQPGGWVDGYTF. CDR3 DNA: TGCGCCAGCAGCCAACCCGGGGGATGGGTTGATGGCTACACCTTC.

J is TRBJ1-2 and V is TRBV6-5; D gene uncertain. Germline CDR1 and CDR2: MNHEY and SVGAGI. V gave up 4 bases and J gave up 1 base, with 4 bases separating them. This CDR3 comprises 12 residues. The CDR3 DNA sequence: TGTGCCAGCAGTTTCAGTAACTATGGCTACACCTTC. This encodes CASSFSNYGYTF.

The chain has TRBV2 and TRBJ1-2; no definite D call. CDR3 length equals 13 residues. Germline V gene sequence: CDR1 SNHLY, CDR2 FYNNEI. Trimming cost V 6 bases and J 7 bases, with 15 bases left between them. The CDR3 sequence is CASRFTEFGGYTF. The CDR3 coding sequence is TGTGCCAGCAGATTCACAGAGTTCGGTGGCTACACCTTC.

The chain uses TRBV5-4 and TRBJ1-6, with a weak D call TRBD1 (6 bases). The germline gives CDR1 SGHNT, CDR2 YYREEE (reference sequence). V was cut by 4 bases and J by 7 bases, with 15 bases left in between. This CDR3 spans 15 amino acids. The CDR3 region is CASSRTTGSNSPLHF. The CDR3 bases are TGTGCCAGCAGCCGTACGACAGGTTCCAATTCACCCCTCCACTTT. The whole variable domain, remainder taken from reference TRBV5-4 and TRBJ1-6, is ETGVTQSPTHLIKTRGQQVTLRCSSQSGHNTVSWYQQALGQGPQFIFQYYREEENGRGNFPPRFSGLQFPNYSSELNVNALELDDSALYLCASSRTTGSNSPLHFGNGTRLTVT.

This clone was seen a single time. The rearrangement links TRBV5-4 to TRBJ2-1, with D possibly matching TRBD2 (7 bases). Germline CDR1 reads SGHNT; CDR2 reads YYREEE (reference sequence). Trimming removed 4 bases from V and 3 bases from J, with 17 bases in between. The length of the CDR3 is 16 residues. The CDR3 here is CASSPERDTSYNEQFF. The DNA of the CDR3 is TGTGCCAGCAGCCCTGAGCGGGACACGAGCTACAATGAGCAGTTCTTC.

This chain uses TRBV10-3 with TRBJ2-1; 8 positions agree with TRBD2. CDR1 and CDR2 (germline): ENHRY, SYGVKD. CDR3 size: 18 residues. V lost 10 bases and J lost 9; bases outside the gene matches: 26. In DNA form, the CDR3 reads TGTGCCACCACTGCCCGGGACGGGAGCCGGGGGGGCCGGCCTGAGCAGTTCTTC. Protein: CATTARDGSRGGRPEQFF.

This clone was observed a single time. The chain combines TRBV5-8 with TRBJ2-1, with 10 bases lining up with TRBD2. Germline loops: CDR1 SGHTS, CDR2 YDEGEE. The trim removed 4 bases at V and 10 bases at J, leaving 14 bases unmatched. This CDR3 region has 16 residues. CDR3 nucleotides: TGTGCCAGCAGCCCCCATAGGCTAGCGGGAGAGGGGGAGCAGTTCTTC. This gives the protein CASSPHRLAGEGEQFF. Combining the CDR3 with reference TRBV5-8 and TRBJ2-1 gives the whole variable domain EAGVTQSPTHLIKTRGQQATLRCSPISGHTSVYWYQQALGLGLQFLLWYDEGEERNRGNFPPRFSGRQFPNYSSELNVNALELEDSALYLCASSPHRLAGEGEQFFGPGTRLTVL.

This clone was recorded once. The sample contains more than one DNA sequence encoding this CDR3. The genes are TRBV5-1 and TRBJ2-7; D is perhaps TRBD1 (5 bases). Trimming took 0 bases from V and 1 from J, leaving 8 bases between them. From germline, CDR1 is SGHRS and CDR2 YFSETQ. There are 14 residues in the CDR3. CDR3 amino acids: CASSLVSGSYEQYF. The CDR3, as DNA: TGCGCCAGCAGCTTGGTTTCAGGGTCCTACGAGCAGTACTTC.

The CDR3 loop is CASSPGQGWNEQYF. The CDR3 DNA follows: TGTGCCAGCTCACCTGGACAGGGATGGAACGAGCAGTACTTC. The chain couples TRBV18 to TRBJ2-7; 8 positions match TRBD1. CDR1 KGHSH and CDR2 LQKENI come from the germline V gene. There are 14 residues in the CDR3. Losses at the gene ends were 3 bases for V and 5 bases for J; bases not matched to a gene: 6.

This chain links TRBV7-8 with TRBJ2-5; TRBD2 matches 12 bases. The CDR3 runs to 15 residues. After removal of 4 bases from V and 2 bases from J, the junction contained 2 bases not matched to a gene. Per the germline V gene, CDR1 is SGHVS and CDR2 is FQNEAQ. The CDR3 DNA reads TGTGCCAGCAGCTCTGGACTAGCGGGACAAGAGACCCAGTACTTC. Translation: CASSSGLAGQETQYF.

Notes on this clone: Different DNA sequences within this sample yield the same CDR3. This chain uses TRBV28 with TRBJ1-1; possibly TRBD1 for D (6 bases). Germline V gene lookup returns CDR1 MDHEN and CDR2 SYDVKM. This CDR3 region has 12 residues. Trimming removed 4 bases at V and 5 bases at J, with 8 bases between. The CDR3 sequence: CASSSQGTEAFF. Written as DNA, the CDR3 is TGTGCCAGCAGTTCACAGGGTACTGAAGCTTTCTTT.

The chain recombines TRBV7-8 with TRBJ2-5; TRBD2 matches at 10 bases. Trimming removed 0 bases from V and 10 bases from J; junction bases left unmatched: 8. Germline V gene lookup returns CDR1 SGHVS and CDR2 FQNEAQ. This CDR3 region has 15 residues. The CDR3 region is CASSLATAGGPIQYF. CDR3 DNA sequence: TGTGCCAGCAGCTTAGCGACAGCGGGAGGGCCGATCCAGTACTTC.

The chain combines TRBV9 with TRBJ2-2; TRBD2 might be the D (5 bases). From germline, CDR1 is SGDLS and CDR2 YYNGEE. There are 14 residues in the CDR3. The V end was cut by 2 bases, the J end by 5 bases, with 10 bases between. CDR3 protein: CASSVRDRTGELFF. The CDR3 nucleotides read TGTGCCAGCAGCGTTCGGGATAGAACCGGGGAGCTGTTTTTT.

The chain combines TRBV5-4 with TRBJ2-3; 7 bases match TRBD2. After removal of 0 bases from V and 3 bases from J, the junction contained 7 bases not matched to a gene. Germline assignment: CDR1 SGHNT and CDR2 YYREEE (reference sequence). The CDR3 is made up of 16 amino acids. The CDR3 bases are TGTGCCAGCAGCTTGGACCCCAGCGGGATTACAGATACGCAGTATTTT. It is translated as CASSLDPSGITDTQYF. The full variable domain, rest sourced from reference TRBV5-4 and TRBJ2-3, is ETGVTQSPTHLIKTRGQQVTLRCSSQSGHNTVSWYQQALGQGPQFIFQYYREEENGRGNFPPRFSGLQFPNYSSELNVNALELDDSALYLCASSLDPSGITDTQYFGPGTRLTVL.

The chain joins TRBV20-1 to TRBJ1-2; possibly TRBD1 for D (5 bases). The V and J ends lost 5 bases and 13 bases respectively, with 17 bases between them. This CDR3 is 11 amino acids long. CDR1 and CDR2 (germline): DFQATT, SNEGSKA (reference sequence). The CDR3 DNA follows: TGCAGTGCTGCCGCGGGACTCTCAAGCACCTTC. This encodes CSAAAGLSSTF.

This clone was counted only a few times. The V and J genes are TRBV30 and TRBJ2-2, with TRBD2 identical over 14 bases. The germline gives CDR1 GTSNPN, CDR2 SVGIG (reference sequence). This CDR3 is built from 15 residues. Trimming at V came to 1 base and at J to 6 bases, leaving 1 base not matched to a gene. The CDR3 reads CAWSATSGGAGELFF. The CDR3 coding sequence is TGTGCCTGGAGTGCGACTAGCGGGGGGGCCGGGGAGCTGTTTTTT.

J is TRBJ2-7 and V is TRBV6-5; D possibly corresponds to TRBD1 (6 bases). CDR1 MNHEY and CDR2 SVGAGI come from the germline V gene. Deletions cut 2 bases from V and 6 bases from J, with 14 bases between. The CDR3 spans 14 residues. The CDR3 loop reads CASSYGPTRGEQYF. CDR3 nucleotide sequence: TGTGCCAGCAGTTACGGGCCCACCAGGGGCGAGCAGTACTTC.